This TCR beta chain was identified in a study of graft-versus-host responses after intestinal transplantation. Overall study context: Recipients got multivisceral, liver-intestinal, or isolated intestinal transplants. The recipients all started with anti-thymocyte globulin induction and then took tacrolimus and steroids for 2 to 3 years. Study-wide results and limits: Some GvH clones were seen earlier in gut or blood, suggesting intestinal origin. Among circulating GvH clones, peak levels were associated with early post-transplant declines in HvG clones.

A note on this clone: Its antigen is unknown.

Some clones are missing from TCRdb's copy, which holds only in-frame ones; the method was immunoSEQ multiplex PCR. The data hold around 38,000 clones, with around 86% observed a single time. The TCR was taken from a human patient who received an intestinal transplant, so some T cells may come from the graft donor. The source was PBMCs, collected 1070 days after transplant.

The CDR3 protein is CASSFASEEGSAYGYTF. In DNA, the CDR3 is TGTGCCAGCAGTTTTGCTAGTGAGGAGGGGTCCGCCTATGGCTACACCTTC. The chain uses TRBV28 and TRBJ1-2; weak D call: TRBD1 (5 bases). V was pared by 3 bases and J by 4 bases, with 21 bases between. CDR3 length: 17 residues. Germline V gene lookup returns CDR1 MDHEN and CDR2 SYDVKM.